This T cell receptor beta chain was identified during a study of regulatory T cells in long-lasting Graves disease. Remarks on this clonotype: What it binds is unknown. This clone may be a read error of a much larger clone one base away.

The CDR3 has 16 amino acids. From germline, CDR1 is LGHNT and CDR2 FRNRAP. The time point denotes: newly diagnosed GD, antithyroid drugs for less than 3 months. RNA extracted from PBMCs served as the sequencing template. Building of the TCR beta libraries involved iRepertoire HTBI primers and Arm-PCR of CDR3 regions. TCRdb re-derived calls from the multiplex PCR reads in MiXCR, one entry per CDR3 protein. The sample includes 400,000 to 450,000 distinct CDR3 sequences, about 15% of them seen just once. Study-wide points: Because few samples were included, accuracy may have been lower. It was in persistent disease that TRBV28, TRBJ1-2 and TRBJ2-5 were favored.

These data were also reused for a study on T cells in Graves' hyperthyroidism and ophthalmopathy. That work adds: Uncontrolled infection, other autoimmune disease, pregnancy or lactation excluded patients. First-round RT-PCR with HTBI primers amplified the TCR CDR3 region.

The receptor was derived from a woman in her 30s with Graves disease. The sequenced sample was peripheral blood mononuclear cells (PBMCs), obtained at new diagnosis, from a patient treated with antithyroid drugs. The chain combines TRBV12-5 with TRBJ2-3; 10 bases match TRBD2. The DNA end is more similar to TRBJ2-5, so the J call may be wrong. CDR3 protein: CASGPAGAGGEGTQYF. The CDR3 nucleotides are TGTGCTAGTGGCCCGGCGGGAGCGGGAGGGGAAGGGACCCAGTACTTC.